Listed here are 32 T cell receptor beta chains from one sample, sequenced in a study of cytomegalovirus exposure and HLA in healthy donors. PCR primers comprised 60 Vbeta and 13 Jbeta primers. Sequencing was performed with immunoSEQ multiplex PCR; in TCRdb, only in-frame clones are kept and a portion is missing. The sample lists 200,000 to 250,000 clones; around 86% were seen once. The sample consisted of PBMCs. The receptors originated from a woman in her forties in good health and CMV-seronegative.

The V gene is TRBV5-4, the J gene TRBJ2-5, with D possibly being TRBD2 (6 bases). This CDR3 is 13 amino acids long. Trimming stripped 2 bases from V and 4 bases from J, with 9 bases between. The germline V gene encodes CDR1 SGHNT and CDR2 YYREEE (reference sequence). The CDR3 DNA reads as TGTGCCAGCAGCTTTCTCGGGGGAGAGACCCAGTACTTC. This translates into CASSFLGGETQYF.

This clone was observed a handful of times. The chain has TRBV7-8 and TRBJ2-7, with a weak D call TRBD2 (6 bases). V shed 3 bases and J shed 7 bases, with 16 bases lying between them. Germline values: CDR1 SGHVS, CDR2 FQNEAQ. This CDR3 has 14 amino acids. The CDR3 DNA follows: TGTGCCAGCAGCTTGACCCTGGGACTGCCAGAGCAGTACTTC. It yields the protein CASSLTLGLPEQYF.

The chain links TRBV19 to TRBJ1-5; TRBD1 matches at 7 bases. Looked up from germline, CDR1 is LNHDA and CDR2 is SQIVND (reference sequence). The ends lost 3 bases at V and 5 bases at J; junction bases unmatched: 10. The CDR3 contains 16 residues. The CDR3: CASSIRQGKQYQPQHF. In nucleotides, the CDR3 is TGTGCCAGTAGTATTCGACAGGGCAAACAGTATCAGCCCCAGCATTTT.

The chain couples TRBV28 to TRBJ1-4; D is possibly TRBD1 (6 bases). CDR1 MDHEN and CDR2 SYDVKM come from the germline V gene. This CDR3 comprises 19 residues. V gave up 5 bases and J gave up 2 bases, with 24 bases separating them. This chain's CDR3 is CASSDPGTPVLFTNEKLFF. DNA of the CDR3: TGTGCCAGCAGTGATCCCGGGACACCGGTTTTGTTTACTAATGAAAAACTGTTTTTT.

This clone was recorded only once. The rearrangement uses TRBV5-1 and TRBJ2-6; no clear D gene. The germline V and J ends were trimmed by 3 bases and 0 bases, with 7 bases remaining between them. The germline V gene has CDR1 SGHRS and CDR2 YFSETQ. The CDR3 loop spans 15 amino acids. DNA of the CDR3: TGCGCCAGCAGCTCGCCGAGCTCTGGGGCCAACGTCCTGACTTTC. It is translated as CASSSPSSGANVLTF.

A single count supports this clone. This chain connects TRBV19 to TRBJ2-6; 10 positions agree with TRBD1. V was pared by 6 bases and J by 3 bases, with 11 bases of the junction left unmatched. This CDR3 comprises 18 residues. The germline gives CDR1 LNHDA, CDR2 SQIVND (reference sequence). CDR3 region: CASSLGTGVLFGANVLTF. In nucleotides, the CDR3 is TGTGCCAGTAGCCTCGGGACAGGGGTCCTCTTTGGGGCCAACGTCCTGACTTTC.

The chain is built from TRBV27 and TRBJ2-5; 7 bases are a match to TRBD1. With V trimmed by 11 bases and J by 2 bases, 5 bases remained unmatched. This CDR3 is 12 amino acids long. Germline assignment: CDR1 MNHEY and CDR2 SMNVEV (reference sequence). In DNA, the CDR3 is TGTGCCCGCCGGGACAGTCAAGAGACCCAGTACTTC. The encoded protein is CARRDSQETQYF.

CDR3 DNA: TGTGCCAGCAGCGCACCCTCGGTCGCCGGGGAGCTGTTTTTT. Translation gives CASSAPSVAGELFF. V and J are TRBV6-1 and TRBJ2-2; no clear D gene. Germline CDR1 and CDR2: MNHNS and SASEGT. The CDR3 extends over 14 amino acids. V lost 6 bases and J lost 6, with 14 bases in between.

The chain recombines TRBV5-1 with TRBJ2-6; possible D gene TRBD2, 6 bases. Trimming took off 7 bases at V and 0 bases at J, with 8 bases between the two ends. From germline, CDR1 is SGHRS and CDR2 YFSETQ. There are 14 residues in the CDR3. The CDR3 loop reads CASRENSGANVLTF. The CDR3 nucleotides are TGCGCCAGCCGGGAGAACTCTGGGGCCAACGTCCTGACTTTC. The full variable domain, completed using reference TRBV5-1 and TRBJ2-6, is KAGVTQTPRYLIKTRGQQVTLSCSPISGHRSVSWYQQTPGQGLQFLFEYFSETQRNKGNFPGRFSGRQFSNSRSEMNVSTLELGDSALYLCASRENSGANVLTFGAGSRLTVL.

The V call is TRBV19, the J call TRBJ1-2; D gene ambiguous. Germline V gene sequence: CDR1 LNHDA, CDR2 SQIVND (reference sequence). The ends were cut back, 3 bases at V and 3 bases at J, with 14 bases in the middle. CDR3 length: 15 residues. Written as DNA, the CDR3 is TGTGCCAGTAGTATCCCAGGAACCGGGGACTATGGCTACACCTTC. It encodes CASSIPGTGDYGYTF. Looking up the rest from reference TRBV19 and TRBJ1-2 gives the full variable domain: DGGITQSPKYLFRKEGQNVTLSCEQNLNHDAMYWYRQDPGQGLRLIYYSQIVNDFQKGDIAEGYSVSREKKESFPLTVTSAQKNPTAFYLCASSIPGTGDYGYTFGSGTRLTVV.

The chain joins TRBV6-1 to TRBJ2-5; 7 bases fit TRBD1. V lost 11 bases to trimming and J lost 5 bases; unmatched junction nucleotides: 5. Per germline, CDR1 MNHNS and CDR2 SASEGT. The CDR3 totals 11 residues. The CDR3 sequence: CALRTGETQYF. The CDR3 DNA sequence: TGTGCCTTACGGACAGGCGAGACCCAGTACTTC.

This chain connects TRBV29-1 to TRBJ2-3; unclear D gene. CDR3 length equals 12 residues. V lost 6 bases and J lost 4, with 11 bases in between. Germline assignment: CDR1 SQVTM and CDR2 ANQGSEA. CDR3 sequence: CSVLRSADTQYF. The DNA of the CDR3 is TGCAGCGTCCTCCGATCGGCAGATACGCAGTATTTT.

This clone was seen a single time. The chain recombines TRBV27 with TRBJ2-1, with 12 bases matching TRBD2. After removal of 3 bases from V and 0 bases from J, the junction contained 6 bases not matched to a gene. CDR3 size: 18 residues. In germline, CDR1 is MNHEY, CDR2 SMNVEV (reference sequence). The CDR3 nucleotides are TGTGCCAGCAGTTTGAGACTAGCGGGGGTACGCTCCTACAATGAGCAGTTCTTC. Translated, it gives CASSLRLAGVRSYNEQFF.

This clone was seen a handful of times. The gene calls are TRBV7-3 and TRBJ1-2, with D perhaps matching TRBD1 (6 bases). Germline CDR1 SGHTA, CDR2 FQGTGA. V lost 5 bases and J lost 6, with 7 bases in between. The CDR3 length is 11 residues. CDR3 sequence: CASSAGDGYTF. The CDR3 DNA follows: TGTGCCAGCAGCGCAGGGGATGGCTACACCTTC. Full variable domain (remainder filled in from reference TRBV7-3 and TRBJ1-2): GAGVSQTPSNKVTEKGKYVELRCDPISGHTALYWYRQSLGQGPEFLIYFQGTGAADDSGLPNDRFFAVRPEGSVSTLKIQRTERGDSAVYLCASSAGDGYTFGSGTRLTVV.

The count of this clone is one. This chain links TRBV7-9 with TRBJ2-5, with D perhaps matching TRBD2 (6 bases). Trimming cost V 7 bases and J 5 bases, with 17 bases left between them. The CDR3 extends over 14 amino acids. Looked up from germline, CDR1 is SEHNR and CDR2 is FQNEAQ (reference sequence). Here the CDR3 DNA reads TGTGCCAGCACTTACTACGGGAGATCCGAGACCCAGTACTTC. Amino acids: CASTYYGRSETQYF.

The gene calls are TRBV27 and TRBJ1-5; D is perhaps TRBD1 (5 bases). Per germline, CDR1 MNHEY and CDR2 SMNVEV (reference sequence). The CDR3 consists of 14 residues. V shed 5 bases and J shed 3 bases, with 11 bases lying between them. Written as DNA, the CDR3 is TGTGCCAGCAGTACCAGACAGTTCAATCAGCCCCAGCATTTT. It codes for CASSTRQFNQPQHF.

The V and J genes are TRBV19 and TRBJ1-1; D is uncertain. Trimming left V 6 bases short and J 1 base short, with 9 bases between. CDR1 is LNHDA and CDR2 is SQIVND in the germline V gene (reference sequence). The CDR3 runs to 13 residues. The chain's CDR3 is CASREQRNTEAFF. DNA for the CDR3: TGTGCCAGTAGAGAACAGAGGAACACTGAAGCTTTCTTT.

This clone was seen just once. The rearrangement joins TRBV6-6 to TRBJ2-7; 7 bases line up with TRBD1. With 6 bases clipped from V and 2 bases from J, the junction kept 7 bases outside the gene matches. The CDR3 covers 14 residues. CDR1 MNHNY and CDR2 SVGAGI come from the germline V gene (reference sequence). The CDR3 is CASSQTGTAYEQYF. The CDR3 bases are TGTGCCAGCAGCCAGACAGGGACGGCCTACGAGCAGTACTTC.

The chain combines TRBV27 with TRBJ2-7; 8 bases fit TRBD2. This CDR3 is 14 amino acids long. Per germline, CDR1 MNHEY and CDR2 SMNVEV (reference sequence). With V trimmed by 2 bases and J by 4 bases, 4 bases remained unmatched. CDR3 protein: CASSLGAGGYEQYF. In nucleotides, the CDR3 is TGTGCCAGCAGTTTAGGTGCGGGAGGTTACGAGCAGTACTTC.

The chain recombines TRBV11-1 with TRBJ2-2, with 10 positions matching TRBD1. The CDR3 loop spans 13 amino acids. CDR1 is SGHAT and CDR2 is FQDESV in the germline V gene (reference sequence). With 6 bases clipped from V and 12 bases from J, the junction kept 7 bases outside the gene matches. CDR3 bases: TGTGCCAGCAGTTTTCTGACAGGGGGCAAGCTGTTTTTT. It encodes CASSFLTGGKLFF. Full variable domain (missing parts from reference TRBV11-1 and TRBJ2-2): EAEVAQSPRYKITEKSQAVAFWCDPISGHATLYWYRQILGQGPELLVQFQDESVVDDSQLPKDRFSAERLKGVDSTLKIQPAELGDSAMYLCASSFLTGGKLFFGEGSRLTVL.

This chain connects TRBV19 to TRBJ1-5; 11 bases line up with TRBD1. Per germline, CDR1 LNHDA and CDR2 SQIVND (reference sequence). The CDR3 totals 14 residues. The DNA of the CDR3 is TGTGCATCGACCGGGACAGGGGGGAATCAGCCCCAGCATTTT. This translates into CASTGTGGNQPQHF.

The table lists this clone with a few counts. J is TRBJ1-1 and V is TRBV4-1, with 7 positions matching TRBD1. Trimming cost V 5 bases and J 4 bases; bases outside gene matches: 7. The CDR3 has 14 residues. Germline lookup yields CDR1 MGHRA and CDR2 YSYEKL. CDR3 sequence: CASSDRQGSTEAFF. CDR3 in DNA: TGCGCCAGCAGCGACCGACAGGGATCCACTGAAGCTTTCTTT.

A few counts support this clone. V usage is TRBV28 and J usage is TRBJ1-5; 11 bases map to TRBD1. The CDR3 has 16 amino acids. In germline, CDR1 is MDHEN, CDR2 SYDVKM. The trim removed 10 bases at V and 5 bases at J, leaving 13 bases unmatched. CDR3 sequence reads: CATRNLGQGADQPQHF. The CDR3 bases are TGTGCCACCCGCAACCTAGGACAGGGGGCTGATCAGCCCCAGCATTTT.

The chain recombines TRBV7-6 with TRBJ2-7, with TRBD1 matching 8 bases. This CDR3 contains 14 residues. Germline V gene data show CDR1 as SGHVS and CDR2 as FNYEAQ. The V gene end was trimmed by 5 bases and the J gene end by 6 bases; junction bases not matched to a gene: 9. The CDR3 nucleotides read TGTGCCAGCAGCGCAAGGACAGGGAAGGGCGAGCAGTACTTC. This translates into CASSARTGKGEQYF.

V is TRBV30 and J is TRBJ2-7; D is possibly TRBD2 (6 bases). Deletions cut 3 bases from V and 7 bases from J, with 13 bases between. The CDR3 is 12 amino acids. CDR1 and CDR2 (germline): GTSNPN, SVGIG (reference sequence). The CDR3 protein is CAWSPTSWEQYF. Here the CDR3 DNA reads TGTGCCTGGAGCCCAACTAGCTGGGAGCAGTACTTC.

The rearrangement uses TRBV9 and TRBJ2-7; D not certain. Trimming took off 0 bases at V and 3 bases at J, with 10 bases between the two ends. From germline, CDR1 is SGDLS and CDR2 YYNGEE. This CDR3 has 14 residues. The CDR3 DNA sequence: TGTGCCAGCAGCGTAGAAGGCGGCAACTACGAGCAGTACTTC. This gives the protein CASSVEGGNYEQYF.

V usage is TRBV27 and J usage is TRBJ2-7; 11 nucleotides agree with TRBD2. Germline CDR1 reads MNHEY; CDR2 reads SMNVEV (reference sequence). This CDR3 contains 14 residues. The junction had 9 bases not matched to a gene; V was cut back by 8 bases and J by 6 bases. CDR3 protein: CASRISGRAFEQYF. The CDR3 DNA sequence: TGTGCCAGCCGGATTAGCGGGAGGGCCTTCGAGCAGTACTTC.

The rearrangement uses TRBV28 and TRBJ2-3, with 9 bases aligning to TRBD2. J gave up 5 bases and V 2 bases, and 2 bases lay outside the gene matches. The length of the CDR3 is 14 residues. CDR1 and CDR2 (germline): MDHEN, SYDVKM. The chain's CDR3 is CASSLGGREDTQYF. In nucleotides, the CDR3 is TGTGCCAGCAGTTTAGGCGGGAGGGAAGATACGCAGTATTTT. Full variable domain (outside the CDR3, taken from reference TRBV28 and TRBJ2-3): DVKVTQSSRYLVKRTGEKVFLECVQDMDHENMFWYRQDPGLGLRLIYFSYDVKMKEKGDIPEGYSVSREKKERFSLILESASTNQTSMYLCASSLGGREDTQYFGPGTRLTVL.

The chain uses TRBV6-5 and TRBJ2-1; TRBD2 matches 7 bases. Germline CDR1 and CDR2: MNHEY and SVGAGI. Trimming took 2 bases from V and 3 from J; bases not matched to a gene: 4. The CDR3 has 15 residues. CDR3 loop: CASSYGEGLYNEQFF. CDR3 DNA sequence: TGTGCCAGCAGTTACGGGGAGGGCCTCTACAATGAGCAGTTCTTC.

The chain couples TRBV5-1 to TRBJ2-3; no firm D call. CDR1 SGHRS and CDR2 YFSETQ come from the germline V gene. V was cut by 1 base and J by 6 bases, with 6 bases left in between. The CDR3 spans 12 residues. The CDR3 DNA reads as TGCGCCAGCAGCTTGCAAGAGGATACGCAGTATTTT. Its protein product is CASSLQEDTQYF.

The chain is built from TRBV18 and TRBJ1-3; weak D call: TRBD1 (5 bases). The CDR3 consists of 15 residues. Trimming cost V 2 bases and J 4 bases, with 12 bases left between them. Germline CDR1 and CDR2: KGHSH and LQKENI. The DNA of the CDR3 is TGTGCCAGCTCACCAGTTGGGGCTACAGGAAACACCATATATTTT. The encoded protein is CASSPVGATGNTIYF.

The rearrangement links TRBV18 to TRBJ2-1; possibly TRBD2 for D (6 bases). CDR3 length equals 17 residues. V gave up 1 base and J gave up 9 bases, with 22 bases separating them. Germline V CDR1 and CDR2: KGHSH, LQKENI. The CDR3 here is CASSPQESLAYGSEQFF. In DNA, the CDR3 is TGTGCCAGCTCACCACAAGAGTCCCTAGCGTACGGCAGTGAGCAGTTCTTC.